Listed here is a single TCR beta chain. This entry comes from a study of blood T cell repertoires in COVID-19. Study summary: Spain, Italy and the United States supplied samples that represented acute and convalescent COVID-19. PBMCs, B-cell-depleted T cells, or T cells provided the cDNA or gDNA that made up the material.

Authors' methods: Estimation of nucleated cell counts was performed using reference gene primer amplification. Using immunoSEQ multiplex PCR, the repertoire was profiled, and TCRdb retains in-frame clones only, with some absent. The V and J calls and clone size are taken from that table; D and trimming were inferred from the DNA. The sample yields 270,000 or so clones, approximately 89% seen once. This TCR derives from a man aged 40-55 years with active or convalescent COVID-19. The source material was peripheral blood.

For the CDR3, the DNA is TGTGCCAGCAGCCTCGTCCAGGGGGCGAACACCGGGGAGCTGTTTTTT. Amino acids: CASSLVQGANTGELFF. The rearrangement uses TRBV9 and TRBJ2-2; 7 nucleotides agree with TRBD1. Germline V gives CDR1 SGDLS, CDR2 YYNGEE. After removal of 4 bases from V and 0 bases from J, the junction contained 6 bases not matched to a gene. The CDR3 totals 16 residues.